This note documents a single T cell receptor (beta chain) sequence. This sample was taken from a study of T cell changes during pregnancy in multiple sclerosis. V gave up 3 bases and J gave up 3 bases; unmatched junction bases: 4. There are 15 residues in the CDR3. Germline V gene data show CDR1 as MDHEN and CDR2 as SYDVKM. Assay used: immunoSEQ multiplex PCR; TCRdb lists only in-frame clones, some missing. The data contain 40,000 to 50,000 clones, 80% to 95% of them singletons. The receptor's source is a female donor with multiple sclerosis, enrolled in a pregnancy study. Here the sequenced sample was CD8+ T cells from peripheral blood mononuclear cells, taken after pregnancy. V and J are TRBV28 and TRBJ1-3; TRBD1 agrees at 8 bases. The CDR3 region has the DNA TGTGCCAGCAGTTTTCTCGACAGGGGTGGAAACACCATATATTTT. Its protein is CASSFLDRGGNTIYF.